The count of the clone carrying this TCR beta chain is one. Its specificity is unknown. Clones were read by immunoSEQ multiplex PCR, and TCRdb kept only the in-frame ones, dropping some. The table records more than 110,000 clones, about 90% of them present only once. This entry comes from a study of T cell responses to AZD1222 COVID-19 vaccine. Broader study findings: Without day 14 samples, only post-peak T cell repertoires were studied.

V lost 4 bases, J lost 2 bases, and 17 bases lay in between. Germline CDR1 is KGHSY and CDR2 is FQNENV. The CDR3 covers 16 residues. The TCR sequence derives from an adult in good health. This chain connects TRBV16 to TRBJ1-2; D unclear. Sequences were derived from peripheral blood, sampled on day 0 of AZD1222 vaccination. The CDR3 nucleotides read TGTGCCAGCAGCCCTGAGTTCGGGTTAAAGAACTATGGCTACACCTTC. This codes for CASSPEFGLKNYGYTF.